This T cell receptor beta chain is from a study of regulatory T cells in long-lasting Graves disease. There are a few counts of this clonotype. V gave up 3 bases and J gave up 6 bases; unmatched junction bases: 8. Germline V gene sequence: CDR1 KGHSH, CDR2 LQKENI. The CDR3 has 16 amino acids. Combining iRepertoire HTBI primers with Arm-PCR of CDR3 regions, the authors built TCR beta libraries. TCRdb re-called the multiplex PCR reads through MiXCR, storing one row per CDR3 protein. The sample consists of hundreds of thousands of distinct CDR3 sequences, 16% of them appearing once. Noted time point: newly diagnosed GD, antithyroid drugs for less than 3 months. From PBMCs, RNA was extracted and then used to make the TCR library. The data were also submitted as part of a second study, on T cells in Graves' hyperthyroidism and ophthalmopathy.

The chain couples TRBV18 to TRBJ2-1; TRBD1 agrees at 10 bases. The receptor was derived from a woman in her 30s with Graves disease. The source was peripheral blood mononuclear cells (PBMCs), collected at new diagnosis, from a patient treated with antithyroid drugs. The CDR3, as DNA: TGTGCCAGCTCACCCCTGGCCGGGACAGGGGTCAATGAGCAGTTCTTC. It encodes CASSPLAGTGVNEQFF.